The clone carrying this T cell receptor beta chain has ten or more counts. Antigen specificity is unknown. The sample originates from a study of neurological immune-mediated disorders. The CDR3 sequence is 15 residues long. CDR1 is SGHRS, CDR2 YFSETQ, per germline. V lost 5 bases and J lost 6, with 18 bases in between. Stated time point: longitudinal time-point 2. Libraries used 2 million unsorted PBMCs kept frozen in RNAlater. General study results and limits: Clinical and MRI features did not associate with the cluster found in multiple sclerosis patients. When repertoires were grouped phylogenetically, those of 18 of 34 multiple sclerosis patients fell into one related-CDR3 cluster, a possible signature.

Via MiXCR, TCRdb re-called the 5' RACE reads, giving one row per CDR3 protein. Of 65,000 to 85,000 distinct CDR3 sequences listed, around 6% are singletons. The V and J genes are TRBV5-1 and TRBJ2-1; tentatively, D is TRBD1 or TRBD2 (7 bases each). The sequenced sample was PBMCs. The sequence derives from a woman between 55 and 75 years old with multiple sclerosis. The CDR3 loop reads CASSARGGQGNEQFF. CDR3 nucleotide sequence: TGCGCCAGCAGTGCCAGGGGGGGCCAAGGCAATGAGCAGTTCTTC.